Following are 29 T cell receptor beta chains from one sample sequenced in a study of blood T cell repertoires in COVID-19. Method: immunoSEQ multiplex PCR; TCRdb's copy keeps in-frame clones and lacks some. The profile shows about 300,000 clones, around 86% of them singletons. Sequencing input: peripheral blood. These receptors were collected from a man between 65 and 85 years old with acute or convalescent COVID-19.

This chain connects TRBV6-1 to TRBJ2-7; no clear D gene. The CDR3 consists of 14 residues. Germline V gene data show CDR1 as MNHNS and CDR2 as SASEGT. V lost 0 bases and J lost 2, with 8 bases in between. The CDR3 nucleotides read TGTGCCAGCAGTGAAGCGTCACCTACCTACGAGCAGTACTTC. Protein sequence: CASSEASPTYEQYF.

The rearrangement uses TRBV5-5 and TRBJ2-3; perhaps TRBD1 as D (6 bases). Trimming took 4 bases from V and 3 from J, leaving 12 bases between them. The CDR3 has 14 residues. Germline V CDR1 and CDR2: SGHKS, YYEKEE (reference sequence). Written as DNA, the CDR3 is TGTGCCAGCAGCCCCACAGGGCGAACAGATACGCAGTATTTT. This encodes CASSPTGRTDTQYF.

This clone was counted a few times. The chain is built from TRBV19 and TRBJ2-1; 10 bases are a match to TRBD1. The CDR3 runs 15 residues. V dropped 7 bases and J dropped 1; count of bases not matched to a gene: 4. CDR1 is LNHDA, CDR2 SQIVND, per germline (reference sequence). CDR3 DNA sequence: TGTGCCAGTACCTTGGACAGGGGGTCCTACAATGAGCAGTTCTTC. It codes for CASTLDRGSYNEQFF.

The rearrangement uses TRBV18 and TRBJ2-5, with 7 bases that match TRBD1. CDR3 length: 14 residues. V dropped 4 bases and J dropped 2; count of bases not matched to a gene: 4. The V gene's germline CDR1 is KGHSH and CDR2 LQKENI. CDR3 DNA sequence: TGTGCCAGCTCACTTACAGGGGCTCAAGAGACCCAGTACTTC. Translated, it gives CASSLTGAQETQYF.

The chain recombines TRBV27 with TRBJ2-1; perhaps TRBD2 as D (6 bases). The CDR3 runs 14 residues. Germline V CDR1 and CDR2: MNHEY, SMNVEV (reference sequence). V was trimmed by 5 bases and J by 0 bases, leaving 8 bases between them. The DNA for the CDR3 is TGTGCCAGCAGTGGGGGGAGCTCCTACAATGAGCAGTTCTTC. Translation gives CASSGGSSYNEQFF.

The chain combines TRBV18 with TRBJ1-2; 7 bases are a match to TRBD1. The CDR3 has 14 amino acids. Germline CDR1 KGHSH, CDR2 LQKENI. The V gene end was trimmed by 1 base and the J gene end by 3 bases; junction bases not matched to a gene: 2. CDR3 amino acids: CASSPLGQDYGYTF. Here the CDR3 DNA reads TGTGCCAGCTCACCACTCGGACAGGACTATGGCTACACCTTC. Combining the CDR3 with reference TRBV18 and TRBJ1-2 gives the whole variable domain NAGVMQNPRHLVRRRGQEARLRCSPMKGHSHVYWYRQLPEEGLKFMVYLQKENIIDESGMPKERFSAEFPKEGPSILRIQQVVRGDSAAYFCASSPLGQDYGYTFGSGTRLTVV.

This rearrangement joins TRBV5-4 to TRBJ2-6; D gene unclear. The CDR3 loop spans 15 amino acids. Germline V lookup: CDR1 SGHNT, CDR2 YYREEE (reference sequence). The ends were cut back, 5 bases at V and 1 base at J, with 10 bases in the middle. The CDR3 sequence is CASRSRSSGANVLTF. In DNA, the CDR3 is TGTGCCAGCAGATCTAGGTCATCTGGGGCCAACGTCCTGACTTTC. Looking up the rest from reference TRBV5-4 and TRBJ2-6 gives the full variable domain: ETGVTQSPTHLIKTRGQQVTLRCSSQSGHNTVSWYQQALGQGPQFIFQYYREEENGRGNFPPRFSGLQFPNYSSELNVNALELDDSALYLCASRSRSSGANVLTFGAGSRLTVL.

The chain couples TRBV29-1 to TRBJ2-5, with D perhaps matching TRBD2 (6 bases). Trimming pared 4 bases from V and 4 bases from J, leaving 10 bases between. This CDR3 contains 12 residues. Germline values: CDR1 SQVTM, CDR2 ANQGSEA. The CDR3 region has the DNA TGCAGCGTTGGAAAGGGAGGAGAGACCCAGTACTTC. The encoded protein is CSVGKGGETQYF.

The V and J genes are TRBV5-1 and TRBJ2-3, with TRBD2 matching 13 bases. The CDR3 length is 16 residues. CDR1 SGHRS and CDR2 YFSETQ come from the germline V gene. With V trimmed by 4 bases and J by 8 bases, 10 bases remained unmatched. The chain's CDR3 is CASSPGTSGNWVTQYF. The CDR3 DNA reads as TGCGCCAGCAGCCCCGGGACTAGCGGGAATTGGGTTACGCAGTATTTT.

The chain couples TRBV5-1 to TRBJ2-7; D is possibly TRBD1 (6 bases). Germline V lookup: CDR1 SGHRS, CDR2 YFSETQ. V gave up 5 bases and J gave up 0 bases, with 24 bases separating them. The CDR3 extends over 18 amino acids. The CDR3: CASSSTITGSGYSYEQYF. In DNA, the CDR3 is TGCGCCAGCAGTTCAACCATTACAGGGTCCGGCTACTCCTACGAGCAGTACTTC.

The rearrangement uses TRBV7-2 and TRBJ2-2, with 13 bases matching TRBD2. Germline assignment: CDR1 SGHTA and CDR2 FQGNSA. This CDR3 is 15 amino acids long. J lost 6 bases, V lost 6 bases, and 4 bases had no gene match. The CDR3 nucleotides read TGTGCCAGCAGAGTTACTAGCGGGAGGGCCGGGGAGCTGTTTTTT. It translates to CASRVTSGRAGELFF.

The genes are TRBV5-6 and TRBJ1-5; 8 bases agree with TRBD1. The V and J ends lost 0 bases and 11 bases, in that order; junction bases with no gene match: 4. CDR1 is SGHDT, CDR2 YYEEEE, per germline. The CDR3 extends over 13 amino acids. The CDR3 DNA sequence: TGTGCCAGCAGCTTGGCAGGGGGCAAGGCCCAGCATTTT. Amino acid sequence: CASSLAGGKAQHF.

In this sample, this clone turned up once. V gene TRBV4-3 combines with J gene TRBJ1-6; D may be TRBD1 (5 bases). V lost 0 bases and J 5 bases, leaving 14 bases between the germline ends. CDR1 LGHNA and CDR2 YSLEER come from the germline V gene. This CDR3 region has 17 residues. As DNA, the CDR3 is TGCGCCAGCAGCCAAGATTTTCGGGGGATGGATAATTCACCCCTCCACTTT. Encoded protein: CASSQDFRGMDNSPLHF.

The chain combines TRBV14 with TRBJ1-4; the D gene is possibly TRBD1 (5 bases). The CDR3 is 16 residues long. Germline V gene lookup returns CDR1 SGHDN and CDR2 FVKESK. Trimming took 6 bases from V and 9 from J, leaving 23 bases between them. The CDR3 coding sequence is TGTGCCAGCAGACACGACAGCGGCTCGGGGACTCAAAAACTGTTTTTT. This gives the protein CASRHDSGSGTQKLFF.

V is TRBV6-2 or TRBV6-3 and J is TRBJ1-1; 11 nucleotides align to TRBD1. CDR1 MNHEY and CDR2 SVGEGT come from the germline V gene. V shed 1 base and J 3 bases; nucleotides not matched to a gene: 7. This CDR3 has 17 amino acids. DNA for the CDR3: TGTGCCAGCAGTTACTTGAAAAGGACAGGGGGCTACACTGAAGCTTTCTTT. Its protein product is CASSYLKRTGGYTEAFF.

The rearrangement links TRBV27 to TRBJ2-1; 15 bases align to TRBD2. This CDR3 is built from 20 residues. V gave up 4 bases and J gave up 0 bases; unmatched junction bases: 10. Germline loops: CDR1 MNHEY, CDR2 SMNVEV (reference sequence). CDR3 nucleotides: TGTGCCAGCAGTTCACAGGGACTAGCGGGGGGCGGGAGCTCCTACAATGAGCAGTTCTTC. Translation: CASSSQGLAGGGSSYNEQFF.

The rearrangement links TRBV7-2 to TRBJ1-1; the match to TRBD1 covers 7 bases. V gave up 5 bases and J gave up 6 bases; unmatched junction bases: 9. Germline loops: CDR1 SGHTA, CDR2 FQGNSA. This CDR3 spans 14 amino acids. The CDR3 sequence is CASSGYRGSAEAFF. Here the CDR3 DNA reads TGTGCCAGCAGCGGATACAGGGGCTCGGCTGAAGCTTTCTTT.

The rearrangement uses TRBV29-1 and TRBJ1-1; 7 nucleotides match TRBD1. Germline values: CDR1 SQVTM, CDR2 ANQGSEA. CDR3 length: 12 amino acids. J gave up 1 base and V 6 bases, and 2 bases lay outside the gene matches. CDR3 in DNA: TGCAGCGTGGGACAGCCGAACACTGAAGCTTTCTTT. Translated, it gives CSVGQPNTEAFF.

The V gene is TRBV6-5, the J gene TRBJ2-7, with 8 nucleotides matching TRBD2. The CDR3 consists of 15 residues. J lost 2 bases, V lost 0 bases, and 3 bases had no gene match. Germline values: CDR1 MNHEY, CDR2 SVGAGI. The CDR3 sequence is CASSYSGGAPYEQYF. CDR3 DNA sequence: TGTGCCAGCAGTTACTCCGGGGGGGCCCCCTACGAGCAGTACTTC.

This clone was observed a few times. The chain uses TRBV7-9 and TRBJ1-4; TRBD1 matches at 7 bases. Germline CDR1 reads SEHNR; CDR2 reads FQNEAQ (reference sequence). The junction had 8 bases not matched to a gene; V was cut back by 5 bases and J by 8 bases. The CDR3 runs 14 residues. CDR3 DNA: TGTGCCAGCAGCCTTACAGGGGCTGACGAAAAACTGTTTTTT. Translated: CASSLTGADEKLFF. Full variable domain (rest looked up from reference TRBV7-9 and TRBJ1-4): DTGVSQNPRHKITKRGQNVTFRCDPISEHNRLYWYRQTLGQGPEFLTYFQNEAQLEKSRLLSDRFSAERPKGSFSTLEIQRTEQGDSAMYLCASSLTGADEKLFFGSGTQLSVL.

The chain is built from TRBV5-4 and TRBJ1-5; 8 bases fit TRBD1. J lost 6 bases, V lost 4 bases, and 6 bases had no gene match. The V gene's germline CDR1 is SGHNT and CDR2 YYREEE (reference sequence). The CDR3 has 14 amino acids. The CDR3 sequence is CASSLDRASQPQHF. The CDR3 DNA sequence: TGTGCCAGCAGCCTGGACAGGGCGTCTCAGCCCCAGCATTTT.

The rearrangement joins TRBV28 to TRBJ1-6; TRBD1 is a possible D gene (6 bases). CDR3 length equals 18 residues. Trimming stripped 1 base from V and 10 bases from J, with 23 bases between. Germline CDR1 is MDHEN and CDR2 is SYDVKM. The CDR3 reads CASSLLEGQGTLGSPLHF. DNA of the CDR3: TGTGCCAGCAGTTTATTAGAGGGTCAGGGGACCCTGGGGTCACCCCTCCACTTT. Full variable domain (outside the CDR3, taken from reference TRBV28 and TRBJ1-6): DVKVTQSSRYLVKRTGEKVFLECVQDMDHENMFWYRQDPGLGLRLIYFSYDVKMKEKGDIPEGYSVSREKKERFSLILESASTNQTSMYLCASSLLEGQGTLGSPLHFGNGTRLTVT.

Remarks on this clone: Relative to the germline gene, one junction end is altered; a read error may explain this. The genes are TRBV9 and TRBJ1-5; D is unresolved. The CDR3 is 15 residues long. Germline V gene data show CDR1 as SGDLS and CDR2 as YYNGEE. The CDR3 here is CASSVAPDNNHPQHF. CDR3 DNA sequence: TGTGCCAGCAGCGTAGCCCCAGACAACAATCATCCCCAGCATTTT.

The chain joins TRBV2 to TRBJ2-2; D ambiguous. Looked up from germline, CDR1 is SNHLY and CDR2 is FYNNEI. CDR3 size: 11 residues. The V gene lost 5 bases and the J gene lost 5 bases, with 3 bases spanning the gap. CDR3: CASSLTGELFF. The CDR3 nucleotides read TGTGCCAGCAGTCTGACCGGGGAGCTGTTTTTT.

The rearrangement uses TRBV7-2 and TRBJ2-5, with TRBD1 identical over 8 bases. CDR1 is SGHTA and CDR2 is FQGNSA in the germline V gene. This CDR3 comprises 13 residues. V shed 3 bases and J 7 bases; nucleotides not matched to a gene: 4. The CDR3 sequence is CASSFLQGATQYF. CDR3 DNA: TGTGCCAGCAGCTTCTTGCAGGGGGCGACCCAGTACTTC.

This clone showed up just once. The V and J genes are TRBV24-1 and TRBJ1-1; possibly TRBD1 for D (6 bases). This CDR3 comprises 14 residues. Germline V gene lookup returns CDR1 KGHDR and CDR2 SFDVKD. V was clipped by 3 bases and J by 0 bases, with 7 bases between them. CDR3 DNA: TGTGCCACCAGTGATGGGGGCCTGAACACTGAAGCTTTCTTT. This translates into CATSDGGLNTEAFF.

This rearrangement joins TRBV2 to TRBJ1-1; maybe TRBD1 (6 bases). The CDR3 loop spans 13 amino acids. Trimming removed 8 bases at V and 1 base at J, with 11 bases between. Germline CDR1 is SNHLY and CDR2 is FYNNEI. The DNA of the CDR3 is TGTGCCAGCGTTGGACAGCCGAACACTGAAGCTTTCTTT. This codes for CASVGQPNTEAFF.

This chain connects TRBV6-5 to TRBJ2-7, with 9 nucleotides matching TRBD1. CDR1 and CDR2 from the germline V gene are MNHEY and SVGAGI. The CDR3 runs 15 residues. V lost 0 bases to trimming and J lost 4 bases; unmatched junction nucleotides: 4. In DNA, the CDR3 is TGTGCCAGCAGTTACTCGGGGACAGGGAATTACGAGCAGTACTTC. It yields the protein CASSYSGTGNYEQYF.

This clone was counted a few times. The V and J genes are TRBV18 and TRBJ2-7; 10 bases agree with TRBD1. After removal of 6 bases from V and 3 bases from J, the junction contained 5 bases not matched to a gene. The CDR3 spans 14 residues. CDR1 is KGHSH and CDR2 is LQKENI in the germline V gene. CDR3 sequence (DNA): TGTGCCAGCTCCCCCGGGACAGGGGACTACGAGCAGTACTTC. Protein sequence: CASSPGTGDYEQYF.